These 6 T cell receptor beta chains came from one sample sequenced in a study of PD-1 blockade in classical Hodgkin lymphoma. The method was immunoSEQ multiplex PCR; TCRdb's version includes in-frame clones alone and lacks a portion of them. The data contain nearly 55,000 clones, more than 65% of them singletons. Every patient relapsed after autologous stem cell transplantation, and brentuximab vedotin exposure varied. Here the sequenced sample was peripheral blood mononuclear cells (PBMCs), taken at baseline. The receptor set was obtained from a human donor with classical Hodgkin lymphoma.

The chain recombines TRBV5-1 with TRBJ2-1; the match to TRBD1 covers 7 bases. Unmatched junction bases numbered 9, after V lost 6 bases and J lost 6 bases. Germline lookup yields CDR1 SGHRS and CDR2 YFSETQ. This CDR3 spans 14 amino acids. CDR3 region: CASNLGTVLNEQFF. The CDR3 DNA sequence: TGCGCCAGCAATTTAGGGACAGTACTCAATGAGCAGTTCTTC.

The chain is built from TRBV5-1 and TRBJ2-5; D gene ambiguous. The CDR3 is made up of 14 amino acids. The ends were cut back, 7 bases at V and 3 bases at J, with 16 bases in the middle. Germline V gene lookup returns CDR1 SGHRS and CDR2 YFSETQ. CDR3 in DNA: TGCGCCAGCGCCAAATCAACCATAAAAGAGACCCAGTACTTC. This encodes CASAKSTIKETQYF.

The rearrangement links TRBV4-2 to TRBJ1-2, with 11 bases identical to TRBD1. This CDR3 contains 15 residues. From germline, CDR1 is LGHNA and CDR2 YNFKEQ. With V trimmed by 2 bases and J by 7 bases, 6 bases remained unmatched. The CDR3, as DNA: TGTGCCAGCAGCCAATCGGGACAGGGGGATGGTGGCTACACCTTC. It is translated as CASSQSGQGDGGYTF.

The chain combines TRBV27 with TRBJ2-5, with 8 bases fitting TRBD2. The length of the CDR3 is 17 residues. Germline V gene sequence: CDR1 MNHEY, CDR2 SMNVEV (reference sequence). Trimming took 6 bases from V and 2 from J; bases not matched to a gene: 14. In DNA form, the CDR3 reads TGTGCCAGCAGAACGGGACTAGGTGGGGTTATACAAGAGACCCAGTACTTC. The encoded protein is CASRTGLGGVIQETQYF.

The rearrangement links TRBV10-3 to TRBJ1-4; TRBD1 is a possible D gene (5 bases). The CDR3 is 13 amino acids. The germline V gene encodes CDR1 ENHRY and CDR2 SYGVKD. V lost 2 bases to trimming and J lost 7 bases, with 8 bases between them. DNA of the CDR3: TGTGCCATCAGTGAGCGGGGGGGTGAAAAACTGTTTTTT. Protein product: CAISERGGEKLFF.

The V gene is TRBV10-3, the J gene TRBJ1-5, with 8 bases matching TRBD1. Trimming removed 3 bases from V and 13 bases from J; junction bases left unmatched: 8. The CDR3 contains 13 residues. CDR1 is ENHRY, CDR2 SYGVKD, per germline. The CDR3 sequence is CAISETGGRGQHF. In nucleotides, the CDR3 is TGTGCCATCAGTGAAACAGGGGGAAGGGGACAGCATTTT.